A single sample gave rise to the 18 T cell receptor beta chains below, sequenced in a study of shared clonotypes between healthy human individuals. Generated by immunoSEQ multiplex PCR, the TCRdb table keeps only in-frame clones and is missing some. Of around 1.1 million clones in the sample, 75% to 80% are singletons; the top ten hold roughly 0.55%. Input material: memory CD4+ T cells from PBMCs. The subset was: CD45RA-negative fraction. The source is a man between 18 and 29 years old in good health. Some clones in this sample may be carry-over from other donors' samples.

The chain recombines TRBV7-9 with TRBJ2-5; D tentatively reads TRBD1 or TRBD2 (5 bases each). Germline CDR1 is SEHNR and CDR2 is FQNEAQ (reference sequence). The CDR3 is 13 residues long. V was clipped by 5 bases and J by 5 bases, with 12 bases between them. The CDR3 sequence is CASSRGAGETQYF. CDR3 coding DNA: TGTGCCAGCAGCAGAGGGGCTGGGGAGACCCAGTACTTC.

About this clone itself: Other DNA sequences of this sample code for an identical CDR3. The rearrangement joins TRBV10-3 to TRBJ2-3; D gene ambiguous. CDR3 length equals 11 residues. Germline V gene data show CDR1 as ENHRY and CDR2 as SYGVKD. With 6 bases removed from V and 6 bases from J, the gap between germline ends came to 7 bases. The CDR3 nucleotides read TGTGCCATCAGGAGAGGCGATACGCAGTATTTT. Amino acid sequence: CAIRRGDTQYF.

V gene TRBV10-3 combines with J gene TRBJ2-3; weak D call: TRBD2 (5 bases). Trimming removed 3 bases at V and 5 bases at J, with 15 bases between. Germline V lookup: CDR1 ENHRY, CDR2 SYGVKD. This CDR3 comprises 15 residues. For the CDR3, the DNA is TGTGCCATCAGTGACTCAACGGGCGGAGGAGATACGCAGTATTTT. Translating gives CAISDSTGGGDTQYF.

CDR3 coding DNA: TGTGCCAGCAGCCCAGCGGGGACTACTTATCAGCCCCAGCATTTT. This sequence encodes CASSPAGTTYQPQHF. This sequence joins TRBV28 and TRBJ1-5; a weak D match, TRBD1 (5 bases). With 6 bases removed from V and 5 bases from J, the gap between germline ends came to 17 bases. Germline V gene sequence: CDR1 MDHEN, CDR2 SYDVKM. The CDR3 consists of 15 residues.

V is TRBV30 and J is TRBJ2-1; TRBD2 aligns across 13 bases. The germline V gene has CDR1 GTSNPN and CDR2 SVGIG (reference sequence). Trimming removed 1 base from V and 5 bases from J; junction bases left unmatched: 2. The CDR3 is 15 amino acids. CDR3 sequence reads: CAWSGLAGGDNEQFF. The CDR3 region has the DNA TGTGCCTGGAGTGGACTAGCGGGGGGCGACAATGAGCAGTTCTTC. Based on the CDR3 plus reference TRBV30 and TRBJ2-1, the full variable domain is SQTIHQWPATLVQPVGSPLSLECTVEGTSNPNLYWYRQAAGRGLQLLFYSVGIGQISSEVPQNLSASRPQDRQFILSSKKLLLSDSGFYLCAWSGLAGGDNEQFFGPGTRLTVL.

This clone was detected ten times or more. In the same sample, other DNA sequences code for this CDR3. The chain is built from TRBV5-1 and TRBJ2-7; possibly TRBD2 for D (5 bases). CDR1 and CDR2 (germline): SGHRS, YFSETQ. The CDR3 spans 13 residues. The V and J ends lost 3 bases and 4 bases respectively, with 11 bases between them. The CDR3 loop reads CASSWGVGYEQYF. For the CDR3, the DNA is TGCGCCAGCAGCTGGGGAGTGGGATACGAGCAGTACTTC.

This sequence joins TRBV5-1 and TRBJ2-7, with 16 nucleotides matching TRBD2. Germline V gives CDR1 SGHRS, CDR2 YFSETQ. V shed 3 bases and J 2 bases; nucleotides not matched to a gene: 5. The length of the CDR3 is 17 residues. The CDR3 DNA sequence: TGCGCCAGCAGCTCGGGACTAGCGGGAGGGTTGCCCTACGAGCAGTACTTC. Translated, it gives CASSSGLAGGLPYEQYF.

The table lists this clone with a count of one. The DNA is left out, because the CDR3 cannot be placed on it with certainty; the CDR3 is given as TCRdb lists it. The V gene is TRBV27, the J gene TRBJ2-5; TRBD1, the table's D call, lacks a check against the DNA. CDR1 is MNHEY and CDR2 is SMNVEV in the germline V gene (reference sequence). Ends included, the CDR3 has 14 residues. The chain's CDR3 is CATRDRFFGETQYF.

This chain uses TRBV27 with TRBJ2-1; 7 bases match TRBD1. V shed 6 bases, J shed 5 bases, and the junction held 1 base outside the gene matches. CDR1 is MNHEY, CDR2 SMNVEV, per germline (reference sequence). This CDR3 is built from 12 residues. The CDR3, as DNA: TGTGCCAGCAGGGACAGGAACAATGAGCAGTTCTTC. Translating gives CASRDRNNEQFF.

This sequence joins TRBV25-1 and TRBJ2-1, with 12 positions matching TRBD2. The CDR3 is made up of 15 amino acids. The V gene end was trimmed by 5 bases and the J gene end by 7 bases; junction bases not matched to a gene: 6. Germline CDR1 reads MGHDK; CDR2 reads SYGVNS. CDR3 in DNA: TGTGCCAGCAGTCTAGCGGGAGGGCCGTTTAATGAGCAGTTCTTC. It yields the protein CASSLAGGPFNEQFF.

The rearrangement joins TRBV7-2 to TRBJ1-5; 9 bases line up with TRBD1. V lost 5 bases and J lost 2; bases outside the gene matches: 10. The CDR3 loop spans 17 amino acids. Germline CDR1 is SGHTA and CDR2 is FQGNSA. CDR3 nucleotides: TGTGCCAGCAGCCCTAGGACAGGGGTGTATGGCAATCAGCCCCAGCATTTT. Amino acid sequence: CASSPRTGVYGNQPQHF.

The rearrangement uses TRBV15 and TRBJ2-7; 9 bases fit TRBD1. Germline V gives CDR1 LNHNV, CDR2 YYDKDF (reference sequence). V shed 5 bases and J 5 bases; nucleotides not matched to a gene: 13. The CDR3 is 16 amino acids. CDR3 nucleotides: TGTGCCACCAGCCCAATGGGAGGGACAGGGTTGGACGAGCAGTACTTC. Amino acid sequence: CATSPMGGTGLDEQYF.

The chain employs TRBV19 and TRBJ2-5; TRBD1 matches 7 bases. Germline CDR1 and CDR2: LNHDA and SQIVND (reference sequence). CDR3 length: 14 amino acids. Trimming took 5 bases from V and 4 from J; bases not matched to a gene: 7. The CDR3 nucleotides are TGTGCCAGTAGTGTCTCATCAGGGGGAGAGACCCAGTACTTC. Its protein is CASSVSSGGETQYF.

This chain links TRBV5-5 with TRBJ2-4; 7 bases match TRBD1. CDR1 SGHKS and CDR2 YYEKEE come from the germline V gene (reference sequence). CDR3 length: 14 residues. Germline trimming cut 0 bases from V and 6 bases from J; bases unmatched to any gene: 3. The CDR3, as DNA: TGTGCCAGCAGCTTGGCCGGGACAGTAAACATTCAGTACTTC. It is translated as CASSLAGTVNIQYF.

With respect to this clone: It may be a read error: a sequence one base away is much more abundant. This sample includes further DNA sequences coding for the same CDR3. The J gene is TRBJ1-1, the V gene TRBV9, with TRBD1 as a possible D gene (5 bases). CDR3 length: 14 amino acids. Germline V CDR1 and CDR2: SGDLS, YYNGEE. DNA for the CDR3: TGTGCCAGCAGGTCTACAGGAGGGAAGGGAAGCTTTCTCTTT. This encodes CASRSTGGKGSFLF.

The DNA of the CDR3 is TGCAGCGTACTAGGGATGACTAGCGGAAGCACAGATACGCAGTATTTT. Translating gives CSVLGMTSGSTDTQYF. This chain joins TRBV29-1 and TRBJ2-3; 9 bases fit TRBD2. Germline V gives CDR1 SQVTM, CDR2 ANQGSEA. Losses at the gene ends were 6 bases for V and 0 bases for J; bases not matched to a gene: 10. The CDR3 is 16 residues long.

V and J are TRBV25-1 and TRBJ1-2; possibly TRBD1 for D (5 bases). Trimming stripped 3 bases from V and 3 bases from J, with 14 bases between. The CDR3 is 15 residues long. Germline V CDR1 and CDR2: MGHDK, SYGVNS. CDR3 DNA sequence: TGTGCCAGCAGTGACCCTGGGGCCCCCCACTATGGCTACACCTTC. As protein: CASSDPGAPHYGYTF.

The genes are TRBV5-6 and TRBJ2-7; D possibly matches TRBD1 or TRBD2 (6 bases each). The CDR3 runs 15 residues. The V end lost 3 bases, the J end lost 0 bases, and 13 bases lay between the germline ends. CDR1 SGHDT and CDR2 YYEEEE come from the germline V gene. The CDR3 DNA is TGTGCCAGCAGCTACACGGGGGCAGGCTCCTACGAGCAGTACTTC. Its translation is CASSYTGAGSYEQYF.